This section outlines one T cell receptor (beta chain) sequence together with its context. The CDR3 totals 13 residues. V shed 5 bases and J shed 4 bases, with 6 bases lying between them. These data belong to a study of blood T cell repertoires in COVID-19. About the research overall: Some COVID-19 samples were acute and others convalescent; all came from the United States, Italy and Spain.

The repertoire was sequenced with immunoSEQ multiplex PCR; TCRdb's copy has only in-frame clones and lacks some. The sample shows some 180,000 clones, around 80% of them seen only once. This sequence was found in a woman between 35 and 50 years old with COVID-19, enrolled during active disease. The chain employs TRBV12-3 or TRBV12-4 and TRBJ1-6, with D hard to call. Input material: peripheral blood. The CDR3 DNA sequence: TGTGCCAGCAGTCGAGGGTATAATTCACCCCTCCACTTT. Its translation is CASSRGYNSPLHF.